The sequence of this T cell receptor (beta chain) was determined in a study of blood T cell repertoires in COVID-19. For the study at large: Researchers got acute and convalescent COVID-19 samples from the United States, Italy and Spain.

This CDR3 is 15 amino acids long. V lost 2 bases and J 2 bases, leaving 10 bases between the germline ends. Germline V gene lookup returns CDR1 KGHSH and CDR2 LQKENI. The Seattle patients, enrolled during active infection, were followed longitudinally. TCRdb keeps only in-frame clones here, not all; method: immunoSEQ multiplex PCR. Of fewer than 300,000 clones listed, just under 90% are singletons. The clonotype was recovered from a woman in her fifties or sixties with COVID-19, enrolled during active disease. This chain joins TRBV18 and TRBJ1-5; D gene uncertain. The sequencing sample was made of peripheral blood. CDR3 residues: CASSPTTPRNQPQHF. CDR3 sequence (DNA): TGTGCCAGCTCACCAACGACTCCGCGCAATCAGCCCCAGCATTTT.